Following are 30 T cell receptor beta chains from one sample sequenced in a study of sequential checkpoint blockade in melanoma (dated by TCRdb to 2018 to 2020). In the paper's terms, the treatment or condition label means: randomized to nivolumab then ipilimumab (arm A) or the reverse (arm B). The library was generated by the immunoSEQ multiplex PCR assay. TCRdb's version of the immuneACCESS table is confined to in-frame rearrangements and falls short of the full clone set. An unresolved V gene accounts for under half of the shortfall where checked; the remainder is of unknown origin. The sample profile shows nearly 2,500 clones; approximately 15% of them were found once. About 17% of the sample is held by the ten biggest clonotypes. Specimen: tumor tissue (inferred from file names), collected from a patient given nivolumab and ipilimumab in sequence. Receptor source: a human donor with melanoma.

Ten or more counts support this clone. The rearrangement links TRBV11-3 to TRBJ2-2, with D perhaps TRBD1 (5 bases). Looked up from germline, CDR1 is SGHNT and CDR2 is YENEEA. This CDR3 is 16 amino acids long. V was pared by 1 base and J by 4 bases, with 13 bases between. The CDR3 nucleotides read TGTGCCAGCAGCTTAGGTGGGCAGGGAAGCACCGGGGAGCTGTTTTTT. It specifies CASSLGGQGSTGELFF. Full variable domain (missing parts from reference TRBV11-3 and TRBJ2-2): EAGVVQSPRYKIIEKKQPVAFWCNPISGHNTLYWYLQNLGQGPELLIRYENEEAVDDSQLPKDRFSAERLKGVDSTLKIQPAELGDSAVYLCASSLGGQGSTGELFFGEGSRLTVL.

The J gene is TRBJ2-4, the V gene TRBV19; D gene uncertain. Germline V CDR1 and CDR2: LNHDA, SQIVND (reference sequence). The CDR3 is 16 residues long. The germline V and J ends were trimmed by 3 bases and 0 bases, with 12 bases remaining between them. In DNA form, the CDR3 reads TGTGCCAGTAGTATTTGGGGAAGTCTAGCCAAAAACATTCAGTACTTC. This encodes CASSIWGSLAKNIQYF.

This sequence joins TRBV6-1 and TRBJ2-3; D assignment may be TRBD1 or TRBD2 (7 bases each). From germline, CDR1 is MNHNS and CDR2 SASEGT. The CDR3 loop spans 16 amino acids. Trimming left V 0 bases short and J 5 bases short, with 15 bases between. The chain's CDR3 is CASSEAAGGVGDTQYF. The DNA of the CDR3 is TGTGCCAGCAGTGAAGCCGCAGGGGGGGTTGGAGATACGCAGTATTTT.

This clone has just a few counts. The chain recombines TRBV6-8 with TRBJ1-3; D is perhaps TRBD1 (6 bases). The ends were cut back, 6 bases at V and 9 bases at J, with 18 bases in the middle. This CDR3 has 14 amino acids. Germline lookup yields CDR1 MNHGY and CDR2 SAAAGT. In nucleotides, the CDR3 is TGTGCCAGCAGCGGGACGGGGGCTCTGAGCACCATATATTTT. It yields the protein CASSGTGALSTIYF.

The DNA of the CDR3 is TGTGCCAGCAGTTACAGGGCCGGAGGGGACACTGAAGCTTTCTTT. Translated: CASSYRAGGDTEAFF. This chain uses TRBV6-8 with TRBJ1-1, with TRBD1 as a possible D gene (5 bases). CDR1 is MNHGY and CDR2 is SAAAGT in the germline V gene. The CDR3 consists of 15 residues. Trimming shortened V by 2 bases and J by 3 bases, and 13 bases separated the two germline ends.

DNA of the CDR3: TGCGCCAGCAGCCGCGACCCGCAGGCCGGATCGGCTTTCTTT. This sequence encodes CASSRDPQAGSAFF. The chain is built from TRBV5-1 and TRBJ1-1; D is undetermined. V shed 4 bases and J shed 11 bases, with 21 bases lying between them. Germline assignment: CDR1 SGHRS and CDR2 YFSETQ. There are 14 residues in the CDR3.

This clone qualifies as medium-sized. The rearrangement joins TRBV9 to TRBJ2-1, with 9 nucleotides matching TRBD2. The CDR3 is made up of 17 amino acids. Losses at the gene ends were 3 bases for V and 3 bases for J; bases not matched to a gene: 10. Germline CDR1 is SGDLS and CDR2 is YYNGEE. The CDR3 DNA reads TGTGCCAGCAGCGCAGGATCCGGGACTAGCCTCTACAATGAGCAGTTCTTC. Residues: CASSAGSGTSLYNEQFF. Variable domain in full (rest from reference TRBV9 and TRBJ2-1): DSGVTQTPKHLITATGQRVTLRCSPRSGDLSVYWYQQSLDQGLQFLIQYYNGEERAKGNILERFSAQQFPDLHSELNLSSLELGDSALYFCASSAGSGTSLYNEQFFGPGTRLTVL.

In this sample, this clone turned up many times. The chain employs TRBV11-3 and TRBJ1-2; TRBD1 aligns across 11 bases. The CDR3 extends over 15 amino acids. V dropped 4 bases and J dropped 4; count of bases not matched to a gene: 5. In germline, CDR1 is SGHNT, CDR2 YENEEA. CDR3 DNA sequence: TGTGCCAGCAGCTCTCGGACAGGGGGCGGCTATGGCTACACCTTC. As protein: CASSSRTGGGYGYTF.

This clone was seen more than once but under ten times. The gene calls are TRBV6-8 and TRBJ1-2, with unresolved D. Trimming cost V 1 base and J 4 bases, with 10 bases left between them. The V gene's germline CDR1 is MNHGY and CDR2 SAAAGT. This CDR3 spans 14 amino acids. CDR3 sequence (DNA): TGTGCCAGCAGTTACTATCAGCGGGCCTATGGCTACACCTTC. Translating gives CASSYYQRAYGYTF.

In its sample, this clone ranks as large. The chain is built from TRBV19 and TRBJ1-4, with a weak D call TRBD1 (6 bases). There are 14 residues in the CDR3. The germline V and J ends were trimmed by 11 bases and 1 base, with 14 bases remaining between them. Germline lookup yields CDR1 LNHDA and CDR2 SQIVND (reference sequence). CDR3 coding DNA: TGTGCCTCAGCGGAGGGGGAAACTAATGAAAAACTGTTTTTT. It codes for CASAEGETNEKLFF.

The genes are TRBV19 and TRBJ1-1; a possible D gene is TRBD1 (5 bases). Germline CDR1 LNHDA, CDR2 SQIVND (reference sequence). The length of the CDR3 is 14 residues. V shed 7 bases and J shed 3 bases, with 15 bases lying between them. The CDR3 nucleotides read TGTGCCAGTATGGCCCGGCAAGGGGACACTGAAGCTTTCTTT. Residues: CASMARQGDTEAFF.

The chain carries TRBV12-2 and TRBJ2-1; the table's D call of TRBD1 was not tested on the DNA. TRBV12-2 is tagged as a pseudogene. CDR3 length: 14 amino acids. For the CDR3, the DNA is TGTGCCACCACATCCACAGGGGGCTACAATGAGCAGTTCTTC. It is translated as CATTSTGGYNEQFF.

This clone was observed many times. The chain combines TRBV11-3 with TRBJ1-1; D is possibly TRBD1 (6 bases). The germline V gene has CDR1 SGHNT and CDR2 YENEEA. The CDR3 extends over 14 amino acids. V gave up 4 bases and J gave up 5 bases, with 14 bases separating them. CDR3 region: CASSSGSRGTEAFF. CDR3 DNA: TGTGCCAGCAGCTCGGGATCTAGGGGGACTGAAGCTTTCTTT.

By share of the sample, this clone is medium-sized (0.01 to 0.1%). This chain links TRBV11-3 with TRBJ2-3; D gene unclear. Trimming removed 5 bases at V and 2 bases at J, with 11 bases between. The CDR3 length is 14 residues. CDR1 is SGHNT and CDR2 is YENEEA in the germline V gene. CDR3 nucleotides: TGTGCCAGCAGCCCCTCACAAGTCACAGATACGCAGTATTTT. It translates to CASSPSQVTDTQYF.

This chain joins TRBV12-5 and TRBJ1-3; D is uncertain. Germline V gives CDR1 LGHNT, CDR2 FRNRAP. CDR3 size: 13 residues. The CDR3 protein is CASTQRGGNTIYF. In nucleotides, the CDR3 is TGTGCCAGCACCCAGCGCGGAGGAAACACCATATATTTT.

By sample share, this clone is medium-sized (0.01 to 0.1%). J is TRBJ2-1 and V is TRBV6-8; 9 positions match TRBD2. Germline CDR1 MNHGY, CDR2 SAAAGT. The CDR3 length is 13 residues. V shed 8 bases, J shed 7 bases, and the junction held 6 bases outside the gene matches. Here the CDR3 reads CASGLAGPNEQFF. CDR3 DNA sequence: TGTGCCAGCGGGCTAGCGGGGCCGAATGAGCAGTTCTTC.

The V and J genes are TRBV12-5 and TRBJ2-1, with D uncertain. The CDR3 runs to 13 residues. Trimming stripped 0 bases from V and 10 bases from J, with 10 bases between. Germline CDR1 LGHNT, CDR2 FRNRAP. For the CDR3, the DNA is TGTGCTAGTGGTTTGGTAGACGGCCTGGAGCAGTTCTTC. Translating gives CASGLVDGLEQFF.

V usage is TRBV30 and J usage is TRBJ2-2; no firm D call. Between the trimmed V and J ends, which lost 2 bases and 8 bases, there was a span of 9 bases. CDR1 and CDR2 from the germline V gene are GTSNPN and SVGIG (reference sequence). This CDR3 comprises 12 residues. The CDR3 here is CAWSIRVGELFF. The CDR3 nucleotides read TGTGCCTGGAGTATACGGGTAGGGGAGCTGTTTTTT. The full variable domain, its missing parts supplied by reference TRBV30 and TRBJ2-2, is SQTIHQWPATLVQPVGSPLSLECTVEGTSNPNLYWYRQAAGRGLQLLFYSVGIGQISSEVPQNLSASRPQDRQFILSSKKLLLSDSGFYLCAWSIRVGELFFGEGSRLTVL.

The sample holds a few counts of this clone. The gene calls are TRBV12-5 and TRBJ2-1, with unresolved D. CDR1 is LGHNT, CDR2 FRNRAP, per germline. This CDR3 is 12 amino acids long. In DNA form, the CDR3 reads TGTGCCAGCACCTTTCTCCACAATGAGCAGTTCTTC. Amino acid sequence: CASTFLHNEQFF.

This clone was observed a few times. The V call is TRBV6-8, the J call TRBJ2-5; maybe TRBD2 (6 bases). CDR3 length: 15 amino acids. Germline assignment: CDR1 MNHGY and CDR2 SAAAGT. The V gene lost 6 bases and the J gene lost 4 bases, with 18 bases spanning the gap. In DNA, the CDR3 is TGTGCCAGCAGCCACGGGGACTCCCTTGGAGAGACCCAGTACTTC. This codes for CASSHGDSLGETQYF.

The sample holds a few counts of this clone. The rearrangement joins TRBV11-3 to TRBJ2-7; 9 bases are a match to TRBD2. Trimming took 2 bases from V and 5 from J; bases not matched to a gene: 7. The CDR3 length is 15 residues. CDR1 and CDR2 (germline): SGHNT, YENEEA. The CDR3 protein is CASSLRAGGTDEQYF. In nucleotides, the CDR3 is TGTGCCAGCAGCTTAAGAGCGGGGGGTACCGACGAGCAGTACTTC.

The gene calls are TRBV19 and TRBJ1-2; D uncertain. From germline, CDR1 is LNHDA and CDR2 SQIVND (reference sequence). The CDR3 is 12 amino acids. V was cut by 9 bases and J by 8 bases, with 16 bases left in between. CDR3 sequence (DNA): TGTGCCAGGAGGGCTTCGAGGAGGGGCTACACCTTC. The encoded protein is CARRASRRGYTF.

V and J are TRBV12-5 and TRBJ2-7, with D maybe TRBD1 (5 bases). Germline CDR1 LGHNT, CDR2 FRNRAP. The CDR3 runs 13 residues. DNA of the CDR3: TGTGCCAGCCGAGCGACAGAGTCCTACGAGCAGTACTTC. Protein product: CASRATESYEQYF.

This clone is labeled as medium-sized. V is TRBV11-3 and J is TRBJ2-7; 8 nucleotides match TRBD1. The ends lost 3 bases at V and 1 base at J; junction bases unmatched: 2. Germline V gives CDR1 SGHNT, CDR2 YENEEA. The length of the CDR3 is 14 residues. The CDR3 sequence: CASSFTGGSYEQYF. In DNA, the CDR3 is TGTGCCAGCAGCTTTACAGGGGGATCCTACGAGCAGTACTTC.

This clone was observed many times. V and J are TRBV23-1 and TRBJ1-2; D perhaps matches TRBD1 (5 bases). TRBV23-1 is sorted into the ORF group, with uncertain function. The CDR3 runs 13 residues. V was clipped by 6 bases and J by 8 bases, with 16 bases between them. As DNA, the CDR3 is TGCGCCAGCAGCTTTTCAGACGGGGACGGCTACACCTTC. Protein: CASSFSDGDGYTF.

This clone has just a few counts. The CDR3 sequence is CASSEGWVNYGYTF. CDR3 coding DNA: TGTGCCAGCAGTGAGGGATGGGTGAACTATGGCTACACCTTC. The chain links TRBV6-8 to TRBJ1-2; D gene ambiguous. The CDR3 is 14 amino acids. V dropped 5 bases and J dropped 2 bases, with 12 bases sitting between them. Germline values: CDR1 MNHGY, CDR2 SAAAGT.

This clone was seen at least ten times. One junction end does not reproduce the germline sequence, and a read error may be involved. The V call is TRBV11-3, the J call TRBJ2-3; D is undetermined. Germline CDR1 is SGHNT and CDR2 is YENEEA. This CDR3 comprises 14 residues. As DNA, the CDR3 is TGTGCCAGAAGCTTAGAAAAACGCACAGATACGCAGTATTTT. Translation gives CARSLEKRTDTQYF.

This clone showed up just a few times. The chain carries TRBV11-3 and TRBJ1-5; maybe TRBD1 (5 bases). Germline V lookup: CDR1 SGHNT, CDR2 YENEEA. CDR3 size: 15 residues. V lost 7 bases and J 3 bases, leaving 16 bases between the germline ends. The CDR3 is CASTSDRGNNQPQHF. The CDR3 bases are TGTGCCAGCACCTCGGATCGGGGGAACAATCAGCCCCAGCATTTT.

This clone was seen ten or more times. The J gene is TRBJ2-2, the V gene TRBV11-3, with TRBD1 matching over 9 bases. Germline V gene sequence: CDR1 SGHNT, CDR2 YENEEA. Trimming removed 1 base from V and 6 bases from J; junction bases left unmatched: 6. CDR3 length equals 16 residues. CDR3 residues: CASSLGQTGGAGELFF. DNA for the CDR3: TGTGCCAGCAGCTTAGGGCAGACAGGGGGTGCCGGGGAGCTGTTTTTT.

This rearrangement joins TRBV6-8 to TRBJ1-2; TRBD1 matches 8 bases. Germline-derived CDR1 and CDR2 are MNHGY and SAAAGT. Losses at the gene ends were 5 bases for V and 4 bases for J; bases not matched to a gene: 12. The CDR3 runs 16 residues. CDR3 sequence: CASSVQDRVVGYGYTF. CDR3 DNA: TGTGCCAGCAGTGTGCAGGACAGGGTGGTTGGCTATGGCTACACCTTC.